This T cell receptor beta chain emerged from a study of T cells in women clearing cervical HPV infection. This CDR3 spans 13 amino acids. The V and J ends lost 5 bases and 7 bases respectively, with 14 bases between them. Germline V gene data show CDR1 as SGHDN and CDR2 as FVKESK. With regard to this clone: The read ends 3 residues early relative to the CDR3; the germline J gene fills the gap.

Sequenced by immunoSEQ multiplex PCR; TCRdb stores in-frame clones only, minus some. The specimen's table records about 35,000 clones. The clonotype was recovered from a woman aged 18 to 75 with a cervical HPV16 infection that either progressed to CIN3+ or cleared (not recorded which). The sample comprised blood buffy coat. V usage is TRBV14 and J usage is TRBJ2-5, with D possibly being TRBD1 (5 bases). This CDR3 is CASSAQVLGTQYF. The CDR3 bases that were read are TGTGCCAGCAGCGCACAGGTCTTGGGGACC. The whole variable domain, remainder taken from reference TRBV14 and TRBJ2-5, is EAGVTQFPSHSVIEKGQTVTLRCDPISGHDNLYWYRRVMGKEIKFLLHFVKESKQDESGMPNNRFLAERTGGTYSTLKVQPAELEDSGVYFCASSAQVLGTQYFGPGTRLLVL.